This T cell receptor (beta chain) was profiled in a study of blood T cell repertoires in COVID-19. Overall study: Samples taken during acute and convalescent COVID-19 were collected in the United States, Italy and Spain. Sources were T cells, B-cell-depleted T cells, or PBMCs; the material itself was cDNA or gDNA.

The J segment lost 9 bases and the V segment lost 1 base, leaving 11 bases of the junction unmatched. This CDR3 has 16 residues. In germline, CDR1 is LGHNA, CDR2 YSLEER. Authors' data handling: Amplification of reference gene primers provided the estimated nucleated cell counts. Clones were read by immunoSEQ multiplex PCR, and TCRdb kept only the in-frame ones, dropping some. The D gene and trimming were derived from the DNA, and the V and J assignments and clone size from that table. The sample shows tens of thousands of clones, roughly nine tenths of them seen only once. Sample: peripheral blood. This clonotype was sampled from an elderly man in a cohort sampled during active COVID-19. This chain links TRBV4-3 with TRBJ2-1; 8 bases agree with TRBD2. The CDR3 coding sequence is TGCGCCAGCAGCCAAGTTATCGGGGGGGCCTTTACTGAGCAGTTCTTC. Translation: CASSQVIGGAFTEQFF.